This T cell receptor beta chain is from a study of beta chain features in type 1 diabetes. The V and J ends lost 3 bases and 3 bases respectively, with 6 bases between them. Germline assignment: CDR1 SGHRS and CDR2 YFSETQ. This CDR3 region has 12 residues. This clone turned up a few times. No antigen is known for it. Findings and limits, study-wide: Short templates might get an advantage during PCR, and this would be equal in patients and controls. An over-representation of cells with high TCR expression could result from cDNA sequencing. There was a moderate but significant shortening of TCRB CDR3s in all four CD4+ subsets of Type 1 diabetes patients.

What was sequenced were expressed TCRB transcripts, since all of the isolated RNA had been reverse transcribed. Only in-frame clones appear in the TCRdb table, and some are missing; sequencing was by immunoSEQ multiplex PCR. Of hundreds of thousands of clones in the sample, under 15% are singletons; the top ten hold 0.02% to 0.025%. This receptor was obtained from a young man with type 1 diabetes. The sample comprised naive CD4+ T cells from blood. The chain is built from TRBV5-1 and TRBJ2-5; D gene unclear. In nucleotides, the CDR3 is TGCGCCAGCAGCTCCCAGGAAGAGACCCAGTACTTC. Its protein is CASSSQEETQYF.